Listed here are 18 T cell receptor beta chains from one sample, sequenced in a study of blood T cell repertoires in COVID-19. Sequenced by immunoSEQ multiplex PCR; TCRdb stores in-frame clones only, minus some. The sample has more than 95,000 clones; roughly four fifths are singletons. The material sequenced was peripheral blood. Receptors originate from a woman between 50 and 59 years old with acute or convalescent COVID-19.

This clone appeared a few times. This chain joins TRBV9 and TRBJ1-1; TRBD1 matches at 10 bases. The CDR3 loop spans 15 amino acids. V trimming: 3 bases; J trimming: 5 bases; junction bases outside the gene matches: 7. Germline-derived CDR1 and CDR2 are SGDLS and YYNGEE. The CDR3 is CASSAGQGVRTEAFF. The CDR3 bases are TGTGCCAGCAGCGCCGGACAGGGGGTGAGAACTGAAGCTTTCTTT.

This clone was counted a single time. The V gene is TRBV19, the J gene TRBJ2-2; 10 nucleotides line up with TRBD2. Germline CDR1 and CDR2: LNHDA and SQIVND (reference sequence). The CDR3 runs to 20 residues. The junction had 16 bases not matched to a gene; V was cut back by 6 bases and J by 0 bases. This chain's CDR3 is CASRSFPQLAGKANTGELFF. The CDR3 coding sequence is TGTGCCAGTAGATCCTTCCCCCAACTAGCGGGAAAGGCGAACACCGGGGAGCTGTTTTTT.

V usage is TRBV28 and J usage is TRBJ1-5, with TRBD1 identical over 8 bases. V was pared by 2 bases and J by 0 bases, with 6 bases of the junction left unmatched. The CDR3 length is 17 residues. Germline-derived CDR1 and CDR2 are MDHEN and SYDVKM. CDR3 sequence reads: CASSLTQGVYSNQPQHF. The CDR3 DNA is TGTGCCAGCAGTTTAACACAGGGGGTTTATAGCAATCAGCCCCAGCATTTT.

The V gene is TRBV11-2, the J gene TRBJ2-7; TRBD2 agrees at 7 bases. CDR1 SGHAT and CDR2 FQNNGV come from the germline V gene. V trimming: 4 bases; J trimming: 2 bases; junction bases outside the gene matches: 11. There are 16 residues in the CDR3. In nucleotides, the CDR3 is TGTGCCAGCAGCTCAGGACTGCGCGGGAGACCCTACGAGCAGTACTTC. It yields the protein CASSSGLRGRPYEQYF.

J is TRBJ2-4 and V is TRBV2; D is ambiguous. Germline CDR1 is SNHLY and CDR2 is FYNNEI. V was shortened by 1 base and J by 0 bases, with 10 bases between the two germline ends. The CDR3 has 16 amino acids. The CDR3 sequence: CASSEDPSLAKNIQYF. The CDR3 DNA reads TGTGCCAGCAGTGAAGATCCGAGTCTAGCCAAAAACATTCAGTACTTC.

The V call is TRBV9, the J call TRBJ2-1; no firm D call. The CDR3 extends over 14 amino acids. The ends were cut back, 0 bases at V and 2 bases at J, with 6 bases in the middle. In germline, CDR1 is SGDLS, CDR2 YYNGEE. The CDR3, as DNA: TGTGCCAGCAGCGTAGCTGGGCCCTACAATGAGCAGTTCTTC. As protein: CASSVAGPYNEQFF. The whole variable domain, remainder taken from reference TRBV9 and TRBJ2-1, is DSGVTQTPKHLITATGQRVTLRCSPRSGDLSVYWYQQSLDQGLQFLIQYYNGEERAKGNILERFSAQQFPDLHSELNLSSLELGDSALYFCASSVAGPYNEQFFGPGTRLTVL.

The chain recombines TRBV5-4 with TRBJ1-6, with TRBD1 identical over 8 bases. The CDR3 spans 14 residues. Germline V lookup: CDR1 SGHNT, CDR2 YYREEE (reference sequence). Unmatched junction bases numbered 3, after V lost 2 bases and J lost 8 bases. The chain's CDR3 is CASSLPGQDSPLHF. The CDR3 DNA follows: TGTGCCAGCAGCTTACCGGGACAGGATTCACCCCTCCACTTT. The complete variable domain, with remaining parts taken from reference TRBV5-4 and TRBJ1-6, reads ETGVTQSPTHLIKTRGQQVTLRCSSQSGHNTVSWYQQALGQGPQFIFQYYREEENGRGNFPPRFSGLQFPNYSSELNVNALELDDSALYLCASSLPGQDSPLHFGNGTRLTVT.

This chain links TRBV14 with TRBJ1-1; tentatively, D is TRBD1 (6 bases). Germline CDR1 is SGHDN and CDR2 is FVKESK. The V end was cut by 1 base, the J end by 5 bases, with 14 bases between. The CDR3 covers 15 residues. The CDR3 coding sequence is TGTGCCAGCAGCCAAGCATTGGGGGCAGGTACTGAAGCTTTCTTT. Translated: CASSQALGAGTEAFF.

The rearrangement joins TRBV12-5 to TRBJ1-2; TRBD1 agrees at 10 bases. The CDR3 is made up of 14 amino acids. J lost 7 bases, V lost 7 bases, and 9 bases had no gene match. In germline, CDR1 is LGHNT, CDR2 FRNRAP. The CDR3 nucleotides are TGTGCTAGTGCCTCGACAGGGGGCCCGCTTGGCTACACCTTC. Encoded protein: CASASTGGPLGYTF.

This chain joins TRBV7-3 and TRBJ1-2; 7 bases align to TRBD1. The CDR3 sequence is 13 residues long. V shed 4 bases and J 6 bases; nucleotides not matched to a gene: 5. From germline, CDR1 is SGHTA and CDR2 FQGTGA. The CDR3 is CASSSPGTDGYTF. The CDR3 bases are TGTGCCAGCAGCTCCCCCGGGACAGATGGCTACACCTTC. Filled out from reference TRBV7-3 and TRBJ1-2, the complete variable domain reads GAGVSQTPSNKVTEKGKYVELRCDPISGHTALYWYRQSLGQGPEFLIYFQGTGAADDSGLPNDRFFAVRPEGSVSTLKIQRTERGDSAVYLCASSSPGTDGYTFGSGTRLTVV.

V and J are TRBV5-1 and TRBJ2-3; the match to TRBD2 covers 9 bases. The ends lost 1 base at V and 5 bases at J; junction bases unmatched: 11. CDR1 SGHRS and CDR2 YFSETQ come from the germline V gene. This CDR3 region has 17 residues. CDR3 protein: CASSLIAGRGGVDTQYF. CDR3 in DNA: TGCGCCAGCAGCTTGATCGCCGGGCGGGGGGGCGTAGATACGCAGTATTTT.

The rearrangement uses TRBV20-1 and TRBJ1-2, with D uncertain. The V end lost 3 bases, the J end lost 7 bases, and 15 bases lay between the germline ends. The CDR3 totals 13 residues. Germline CDR1 is DFQATT and CDR2 is SNEGSKA (reference sequence). CDR3 residues: CSASVGGNSGYTF. CDR3 coding DNA: TGCAGTGCTAGTGTAGGAGGGAATAGTGGCTACACCTTC.

This chain links TRBV5-4 with TRBJ2-6; D gene unclear. This CDR3 is 17 amino acids long. Germline V gene sequence: CDR1 SGHNT, CDR2 YYREEE (reference sequence). V dropped 4 bases and J dropped 0 bases, with 14 bases sitting between them. This chain's CDR3 is CASSPGTALSGANVLTF. In DNA form, the CDR3 reads TGTGCCAGCAGCCCCGGAACAGCCCTCTCTGGGGCCAACGTCCTGACTTTC.

The rearrangement links TRBV5-1 to TRBJ1-4; D is unclear. CDR1 SGHRS and CDR2 YFSETQ come from the germline V gene. The CDR3 is made up of 14 amino acids. The V and J ends lost 0 bases and 5 bases respectively, with 8 bases between them. CDR3 amino acids: CASSLAPGNEKLFF. In DNA form, the CDR3 reads TGCGCCAGCAGCTTGGCACCCGGGAATGAAAAACTGTTTTTT.

J is TRBJ1-1 and V is TRBV7-3, with D tentatively TRBD1 (6 bases). This CDR3 is 13 amino acids long. CDR1 is SGHTA and CDR2 is FQGTGA in the germline V gene. Trimming left V 5 bases short and J 6 bases short, with 13 bases between. The CDR3 region has the DNA TGTGCCAGCAGCGAAACAGGGCAAGCTGAAGCTTTCTTT. Its translation: CASSETGQAEAFF.

This clone appeared a single time. The chain joins TRBV18 to TRBJ2-7; no reliable D call. This CDR3 contains 12 residues. Germline V lookup: CDR1 KGHSH, CDR2 LQKENI. V was clipped by 4 bases and J by 4 bases, with 8 bases between them. The CDR3 loop is CASSLHKYEQYF. CDR3 nucleotide sequence: TGTGCCAGCTCACTGCACAAATACGAGCAGTACTTC.

The J gene is TRBJ2-3, the V gene TRBV2; 14 bases line up with TRBD2. Per the germline V gene, CDR1 is SNHLY and CDR2 is FYNNEI. The trim removed 6 bases at V and 3 bases at J, leaving 5 bases unmatched. The CDR3 contains 16 residues. Here the CDR3 reads CASSRTSGGKTDTQYF. Here the CDR3 DNA reads TGTGCCAGCAGCCGGACTAGCGGGGGGAAGACAGATACGCAGTATTTT.

The V and J genes are TRBV5-1 and TRBJ2-7, with D maybe TRBD2 (5 bases). The CDR3 length is 13 residues. With 2 bases removed from V and 6 bases from J, the gap between germline ends came to 12 bases. Germline CDR1 is SGHRS and CDR2 is YFSETQ. The DNA for the CDR3 is TGCGCCAGCAGCTTCCCGGGGAACTTCGAGCAGTACTTC. The encoded protein is CASSFPGNFEQYF.